This TCR beta chain appears in the sequencing data of a study of cytomegalovirus exposure and HLA in healthy donors. Overall study: Among approximately 400 genotyped donors, roughly 81% fell in the Caucasian-associated ancestry cluster. Study-wide findings and caveats: A later analysis found most CMV-associated TCR beta chains apparently HLA-restricted. Several of the most significant clusters appeared linked to common viral pathogens, based on a later analysis. The study recorded 164 TCR beta chains that were cytomegalovirus-associated.

As regards this clone: The antigen is undetermined.

This CDR3 comprises 12 residues. Per germline, CDR1 MNHEY and CDR2 SMNVEV (reference sequence). Between the trimmed V and J ends, which lost 2 bases and 4 bases, there was a span of 5 bases. Primers for the PCR totalled 60 Vbeta and 13 Jbeta. This table comes from immunoSEQ multiplex PCR, and its TCRdb copy is limited to in-frame clones, with some not included. Here the sample spans about 200,000 clones, 65% to 85% being singletons. The sequenced sample consisted of PBMCs. The TCR comes from a man aged 25 to 40 in good health and CMV-seronegative. J is TRBJ1-1 and V is TRBV27, with no clear D. CDR3 bases: TGTGCCAGCAGTTTACCGGGCACTGAAGCTTTCTTT. Its protein product is CASSLPGTEAFF.